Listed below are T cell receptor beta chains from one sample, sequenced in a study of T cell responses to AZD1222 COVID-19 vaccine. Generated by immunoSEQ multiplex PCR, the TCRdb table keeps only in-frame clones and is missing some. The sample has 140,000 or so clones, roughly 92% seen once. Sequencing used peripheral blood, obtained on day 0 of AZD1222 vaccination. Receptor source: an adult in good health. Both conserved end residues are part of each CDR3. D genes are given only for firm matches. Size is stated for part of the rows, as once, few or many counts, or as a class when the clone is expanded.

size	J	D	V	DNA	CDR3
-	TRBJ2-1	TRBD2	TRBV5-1	TGCGCCAGCAGCTTCTCTCTAGCGGGGCCCCTGAGCTCCTACAATGAGCAGTTCTTC	CASSFSLAGPLSSYNEQFF
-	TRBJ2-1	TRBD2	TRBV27	TGTGCCAGCAGTTTACTAGCGGGAGGTACCAATGAGCAGTTCTTC	CASSLLAGGTNEQFF
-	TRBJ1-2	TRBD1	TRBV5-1	TGCGCCAGCAGCTTGGAACCAGCAGGGGGCTATGGCTACACCTTC	CASSLEPAGGYGYTF
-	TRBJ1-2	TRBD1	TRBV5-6	TGTGCCAGCAGCCCCTGGACAGGGGGTAGCTACACCTTC	CASSPWTGGSYTF
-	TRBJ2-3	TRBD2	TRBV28	TGTGCCAGCAGTTTATCAGCGGGAGAAGATACGCAGTATTTT	CASSLSAGEDTQYF
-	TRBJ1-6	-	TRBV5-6	TGTGCCAGCAGCTTGAGTCGCGGGGGCGAAACTTCACCCCTCCACTTT	CASSLSRGGETSPLHF
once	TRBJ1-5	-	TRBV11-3	TGTGCCAGCAGCTCCCGACAGGGCAATCAGCCCCAGCATTTT	CASSSRQGNQPQHF
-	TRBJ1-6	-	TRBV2	TGTGCCAGCAGTCCTGGGGGTACTTCACCCCTCCACTTT	CASSPGGTSPLHF
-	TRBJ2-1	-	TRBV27	TGTGCCAGCGGGCGCGCAGCGGCCTCCTACAATGAGCAGTTCTTC	CASGRAAASYNEQFF
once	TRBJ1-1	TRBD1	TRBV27	TGTGCCAGCAGACCAGGGGGGTCGGGGACTGAAGCTTTCTTT	CASRPGGSGTEAFF
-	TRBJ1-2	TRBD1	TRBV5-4	TGTGCCAGCAGCTTGAGGGGGCGTGGGGGGAGACTTAACTATGGCTACACCTTC	CASSLRGRGGRLNYGYTF
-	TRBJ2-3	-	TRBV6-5	TGTGCCAGCAGTTTACGGACGGAGCAGTATTTT	CASSLRTEQYF
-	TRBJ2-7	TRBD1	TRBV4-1	TGCGCCAGCAGCCCAATTACGGGGACAGGGGGGTACGAGCAGTACTTC	CASSPITGTGGYEQYF
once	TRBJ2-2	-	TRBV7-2	TGTGCCAGCAGCTTAGCCCCCAACACCGGGGAGCTGTTTTTT	CASSLAPNTGELFF